One and the same sample provided the 12 T cell receptor beta chains below, sequenced in a study of Graves' ophthalmopathy and Graves' hyperthyroidism. Amplification of the TCR beta CDR3 regions used RNA transcripts (as template). After a first-round RT-PCR with HTBI primers, a second-round multiplex PCR was run. MiXCR, applied by TCRdb to the multiplex PCR reads, yields one record per CDR3 protein. The table has 900,000 to 1,200,000 distinct CDR3 sequences, 35% to 45% seen once. Sequencing was carried out using peripheral blood or thyroid tissue (not recorded which). The origin of the receptors is an adult man with Graves' hyperthyroidism.

This clonotype occurred many times. The V call is TRBV4-3, the J call TRBJ1-6; D is uncertain. Per germline, CDR1 LGHNA and CDR2 YSLEER. Trimming cost V 2 bases and J 7 bases, with 6 bases left between them. This CDR3 is 13 amino acids long. CDR3: CASSQKGNSPLHF. The CDR3 DNA sequence: TGCGCCAGCAGCCAAAAAGGGAATTCACCCCTCCACTTT.

The rearrangement links TRBV7-9 to TRBJ2-5; TRBD2 might be the D (5 bases). Germline V gene data show CDR1 as SEHNR and CDR2 as FQNEAQ (reference sequence). V lost 6 bases and J lost 3, with 17 bases in between. The CDR3 loop spans 15 amino acids. CDR3 loop: CASSFAASYEETQYF. CDR3 nucleotides: TGTGCCAGCAGTTTCGCGGCTAGCTACGAAGAGACCCAGTACTTC.

This clonotype was seen ten or more times. One end of the junction is discordant with germline, which a read error may explain. The chain carries TRBV5-1 and TRBJ1-1, with D hard to call. Germline V gives CDR1 SGHRS, CDR2 YFSETQ. The CDR3 is made up of 13 amino acids. The CDR3 protein is CASSLGRDTEAFF. CDR3 nucleotide sequence: TGTGCCAGCAGCCTCGGCCGGGACACTGAAGCTTTCTTT.

V usage is TRBV19 and J usage is TRBJ1-5, with TRBD1 identical over 11 bases. The V and J ends lost 8 bases and 6 bases, in that order; junction bases with no gene match: 6. Germline values: CDR1 LNHDA, CDR2 SQIVND (reference sequence). This CDR3 is 14 amino acids long. The CDR3: CASRGQGAAQPQHF. CDR3 sequence (DNA): TGTGCCAGTCGAGGACAGGGGGCCGCTCAGCCCCAGCATTTT.

Concerning this clonotype itself: The junction departs from the called germline gene at one end, perhaps through a read error. The rearrangement joins TRBV2 to TRBJ2-2; TRBD1 aligns across 9 bases. The CDR3 consists of 18 residues. Germline loops: CDR1 SNHLY, CDR2 FYNNEI. The CDR3, as DNA: TGCGCCATCAGCCAAGAAACAGGGGGCGTTGAGAACACCGGGGAGCTGTTTTTT. It specifies CAISQETGGVENTGELFF. Combining the CDR3 with reference TRBV2 and TRBJ2-2 gives the whole variable domain EPEVTQTPSHQVTQMGQEVILRCVPISNHLYFYWYRQILGQKVEFLVSFYNNEISEKSEIFDDQFSVERPDGSNFTLKIRSTKLEDSAMYFCAISQETGGVENTGELFFGEGSRLTVL.

The chain joins TRBV7-6 to TRBJ1-6, with TRBD1 identical over 9 bases. The CDR3 totals 16 residues. Trimming cost V 5 bases and J 10 bases; bases outside gene matches: 12. Germline V gene lookup returns CDR1 SGHVS and CDR2 FNYEAQ. CDR3 protein: CASSPRTGQGQSPLHF. CDR3 coding DNA: TGTGCCAGCAGCCCTCGTACGGGACAGGGCCAATCACCCCTCCACTTT.

This chain uses TRBV29-1 with TRBJ2-7; no reliable D call. The CDR3 length is 12 residues. Germline V gene sequence: CDR1 SQVTM, CDR2 ANQGSEA. Trimming stripped 1 base from V and 4 bases from J, with 8 bases between. CDR3 sequence: CSVEVSGYEQYF. As DNA, the CDR3 is TGCAGCGTTGAAGTGTCAGGTTACGAGCAGTACTTC.

The V gene is TRBV14, the J gene TRBJ1-6, with 7 bases fitting TRBD1. V was pared by 6 bases and J by 9 bases, with 5 bases of the junction left unmatched. The germline CDR1 and CDR2 sequences are SGHDN and FVKESK. The CDR3 has 13 amino acids. For the CDR3, the DNA is TGTGCCAGCAGTCACCGGGACAGTTCACCCCTCCACTTT. This gives the protein CASSHRDSSPLHF.

This clonotype has only a few counts. V and J are TRBV5-8 and TRBJ1-5; D unresolved. The CDR3 contains 14 residues. V was shortened by 1 base and J by 6 bases, with 11 bases between the two germline ends. CDR1 and CDR2 from the germline V gene are SGHTS and YDEGEE. The CDR3: CASSLSTISQPQHF. The CDR3 bases are TGTGCCAGCAGCTTGTCGACGATCAGTCAGCCCCAGCATTTT.

The gene calls are TRBV12-3 or TRBV12-4 and TRBJ1-5; D uncertain. The V end was cut by 3 bases, the J end by 11 bases, with 11 bases between. The CDR3 covers 12 residues. The CDR3 sequence: CASSLNGLAQHF. CDR3 DNA sequence: TGTGCCAGCAGTTTGAACGGGTTGGCCCAGCATTTT.

V is TRBV10-3 and J is TRBJ2-7; 9 bases match TRBD1. V shed 6 bases, J shed 0 bases, and the junction held 9 bases outside the gene matches. CDR1 ENHRY and CDR2 SYGVKD come from the germline V gene. This CDR3 has 16 amino acids. The CDR3 DNA follows: TGTGCCATCAGGAATGCCCGGGGACAGGGCTCCTACGAGCAGTACTTC. Residues: CAIRNARGQGSYEQYF.

The CDR3: CASSYSGGRETQYF. The CDR3 DNA reads as TGTGCCAGCAGTTACTCCGGCGGGAGAGAGACCCAGTACTTC. The rearrangement joins TRBV6-5 to TRBJ2-5; TRBD2 matches at 7 bases. J lost 4 bases, V lost 0 bases, and 2 bases had no gene match. In germline, CDR1 is MNHEY, CDR2 SVGAGI. The CDR3 consists of 14 residues.